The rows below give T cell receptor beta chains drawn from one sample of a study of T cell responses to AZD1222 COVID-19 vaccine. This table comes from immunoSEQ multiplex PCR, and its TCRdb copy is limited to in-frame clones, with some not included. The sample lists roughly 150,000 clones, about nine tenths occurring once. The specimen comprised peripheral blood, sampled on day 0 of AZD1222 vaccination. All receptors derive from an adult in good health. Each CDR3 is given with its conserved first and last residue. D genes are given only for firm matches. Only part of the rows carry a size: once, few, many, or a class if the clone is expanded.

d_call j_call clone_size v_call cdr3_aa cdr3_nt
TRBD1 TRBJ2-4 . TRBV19 CASKGAPKNIQYF TGTGCCAGTAAGGGGGCCCCCAAAAACATTCAGTACTTC
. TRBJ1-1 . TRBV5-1 CASSLGGTTNTEAFF TGCGCCAGCAGCTTGGGTGGGACAACCAACACTGAAGCTTTCTTT
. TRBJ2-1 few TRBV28 CPGGEQFF TGTCCGGGTGGGGAGCAGTTCTTC
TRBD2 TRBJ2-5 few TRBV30 CAWSREGLSQKTQYF TGTGCCTGGAGTCGGGAGGGCCTTTCACAAAAGACCCAGTACTTC
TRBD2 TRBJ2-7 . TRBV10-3 CAISAPLSGRAYEQYF TGTGCCATCAGTGCCCCCCTTAGCGGGAGGGCCTACGAGCAGTACTTC
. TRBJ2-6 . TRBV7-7 CASSPGPRGANVLTF TGTGCTAGCAGCCCGGGCCCTAGAGGGGCCAACGTCCTGACTTTC
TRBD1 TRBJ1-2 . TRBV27 CASSFGQGHYGYTF TGTGCCAGCAGTTTCGGACAGGGGCACTATGGCTACACCTTC
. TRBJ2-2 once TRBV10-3 CAISRDPRGPGELFF TGTGCCATCAGCCGGGACCCCCGGGGCCCCGGGGAGCTGTTTTTT
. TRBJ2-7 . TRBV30 CACYFTGASYEQYF TGTGCCTGCTATTTTACCGGGGCTTCCTACGAGCAGTACTTC
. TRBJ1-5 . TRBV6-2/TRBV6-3 CASSSGRVFNQPQHF TGTGCCAGCAGTTCTGGCCGCGTCTTCAATCAGCCCCAGCATTTT
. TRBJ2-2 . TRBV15 CATSKQTPNTGELFF TGTGCCACCAGCAAACAAACTCCGAACACCGGGGAGCTGTTTTTT
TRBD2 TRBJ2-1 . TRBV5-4 CASSLAGPSYNEQFF TGTGCCAGCAGCTTAGCGGGGCCCTCCTACAATGAGCAGTTCTTC
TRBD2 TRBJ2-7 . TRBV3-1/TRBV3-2 CASSPASSSGRSYEQYF TGTGCCAGCAGCCCCGCCTCCTCTAGCGGGAGAAGCTACGAGCAGTACTTC
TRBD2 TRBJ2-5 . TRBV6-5 CASRASGLWETQYF TGTGCCAGCAGGGCTAGCGGTTTATGGGAGACCCAGTACTTC
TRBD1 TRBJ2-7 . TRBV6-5 CASSPGTGPSYEQYF TGTGCCAGCAGTCCCGGGACAGGGCCATCCTACGAGCAGTACTTC
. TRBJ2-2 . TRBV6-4 CASIAGVYTGELFF TGTGCCTCTATTGCAGGGGTCTACACCGGGGAGCTGTTTTTT
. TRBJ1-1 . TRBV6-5 CASGLKGGSTEAFF TGTGCCAGTGGACTAAAGGGGGGGAGTACTGAAGCTTTCTTT
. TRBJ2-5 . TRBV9 CASSARGETQYF TGTGCCAGCAGCGCGCGAGGAGAGACCCAGTACTTC
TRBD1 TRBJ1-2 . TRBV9 CASSVALGQGDGYTF TGTGCCAGCAGCGTAGCTTTGGGACAGGGAGATGGCTACACCTTC
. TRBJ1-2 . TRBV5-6 CASSLVGGASNYGYTF TGTGCCAGCAGCTTGGTGGGGGGCGCATCTAACTATGGCTACACCTTC
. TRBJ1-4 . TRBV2 CASTFQGRTNEKLFF TGTGCCAGCACTTTTCAGGGGCGCACTAATGAAAAACTGTTTTTT
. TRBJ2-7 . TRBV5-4 CASSLSFDSAYEQYF TGTGCCAGCAGCTTGAGTTTTGACAGCGCCTACGAGCAGTACTTC
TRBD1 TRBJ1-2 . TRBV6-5 CASTRDRDGYTF TGTGCCAGCACCCGGGACAGGGATGGCTACACCTTC
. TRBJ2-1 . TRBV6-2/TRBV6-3 CASSDAREQFF TGTGCCAGCAGTGACGCCCGTGAGCAGTTCTTC
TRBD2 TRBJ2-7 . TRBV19 CASSIASGGSYEQYF TGTGCCAGTAGTATCGCTAGCGGAGGGTCCTACGAGCAGTACTTC
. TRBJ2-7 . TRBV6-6 CASSTPSAVSPLFRKYEQYF TGTGCCAGCAGCACCCCTTCAGCGGTTTCGCCTCTTTTTCGGAAATACGAGCAGTACTTC
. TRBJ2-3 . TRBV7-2 CASSLAVTTSTDTQYF TGTGCCAGCAGCTTAGCGGTCACCACTAGCACAGATACGCAGTATTTT